One sample yielded the 23 T cell receptor beta chains listed below, sequenced in a study of blood T cell repertoires in COVID-19. The data were produced by immunoSEQ multiplex PCR, yet TCRdb's version contains in-frame clones alone and is incomplete. This sample has 230,000 or so clones; roughly 76% occur once, and the top ten carry roughly 8%. Input material: peripheral blood. Receptors originate from a woman aged 80 or older with COVID-19, enrolled during active disease.

The V call is TRBV5-1, the J call TRBJ1-2; 11 positions agree with TRBD1. The CDR3 consists of 13 residues. V lost 9 bases and J lost 6; bases outside the gene matches: 7. Germline V gene sequence: CDR1 SGHRS, CDR2 YFSETQ. CDR3 in DNA: TGCGCCATCCGGGACAGGGGGGCCGATGGCTACACCTTC. Its translation is CAIRDRGADGYTF.

This chain uses TRBV5-4 with TRBJ2-2, with 9 bases identical to TRBD1. Germline V gene lookup returns CDR1 SGHNT and CDR2 YYREEE (reference sequence). The ends lost 2 bases at V and 4 bases at J; junction bases unmatched: 6. This CDR3 is built from 16 residues. Here the CDR3 DNA reads TGTGCCAGCAGCTTACCGGGACAGGGAGGCACCGGGGAGCTGTTTTTT. It yields the protein CASSLPGQGGTGELFF.

The CDR3 region has the DNA TGTGCCAGCAGTGAAGAAGAGGGACTTCAACAGTACTTC. The encoded protein is CASSEEEGLQQYF. The V call is TRBV6-1, the J call TRBJ2-7; perhaps TRBD2 as D (6 bases). V lost 1 base and J lost 10, with 14 bases in between. The CDR3 totals 13 residues. Germline V gene sequence: CDR1 MNHNS, CDR2 SASEGT.

This chain uses TRBV28 with TRBJ2-7, with 11 bases that match TRBD2. This CDR3 is 15 amino acids long. The trim removed 5 bases at V and 1 base at J, leaving 4 bases unmatched. Germline CDR1 and CDR2: MDHEN and SYDVKM. As DNA, the CDR3 is TGTGCCAGCAGTCCCGGGACTAGCGGTTCCTACGAGCAGTACTTC. Its protein product is CASSPGTSGSYEQYF.

The gene calls are TRBV6-6 and TRBJ1-1; D is undetermined. The CDR3 contains 13 residues. Germline CDR1 and CDR2: MNHNY and SVGAGI (reference sequence). Trimming removed 6 bases from V and 10 bases from J, with 18 bases in between. CDR3 in DNA: TGTGCCAGCAGACCGACGCAGGTCATGGGAGCTTTCTTT. Residues: CASRPTQVMGAFF.

The chain recombines TRBV5-1 with TRBJ2-2; D uncertain. V lost 7 bases to trimming and J lost 0 bases, with 7 bases between them. From germline, CDR1 is SGHRS and CDR2 YFSETQ. CDR3 length: 13 residues. This CDR3 is CASGTANTGELFF. The DNA of the CDR3 is TGCGCCAGCGGAACAGCGAACACCGGGGAGCTGTTTTTT.

In its sample, this clone was seen once. This chain connects TRBV3-1 (or the pseudogene TRBV3-2) to TRBJ1-3, with a tentative D call TRBD1 (5 bases). The V gene lost 6 bases and the J gene lost 0 bases, with 12 bases spanning the gap. Germline lookup yields CDR1 LGHDT and CDR2 YNNKEL (reference sequence). This CDR3 is 15 amino acids long. CDR3 nucleotides: TGTGCCAGCAGTACGACAGCAGACTCTGGAAACACCATATATTTT. Amino acid sequence: CASSTTADSGNTIYF.

The chain joins TRBV28 to TRBJ2-1, with TRBD2 as a possible D gene (6 bases). There are 12 residues in the CDR3. V was trimmed by 4 bases and J by 9 bases, leaving 10 bases between them. From germline, CDR1 is MDHEN and CDR2 SYDVKM. CDR3 loop: CASSSLAGEQFF. The DNA of the CDR3 is TGTGCCAGCAGTTCACTAGCAGGTGAGCAGTTCTTC.

The chain combines TRBV2 with TRBJ1-5; TRBD1 might be the D (5 bases). Germline lookup yields CDR1 SNHLY and CDR2 FYNNEI. Trimming cost V 8 bases and J 2 bases, with 22 bases left between them. The CDR3 length is 17 residues. The CDR3 region has the DNA TGTGCCAGCTCCCCGGGGGGTTTAGCCAGGGGCAATCAGCCCCAGCATTTT. Translation gives CASSPGGLARGNQPQHF.

The CDR3 bases are TGTGCCAGCAGCTCCCAGGGGATAAACGAGCAGTACTTC. Residues: CASSSQGINEQYF. The chain couples TRBV5-4 to TRBJ2-7; tentatively, D is TRBD1 (6 bases). The CDR3 totals 13 residues. Germline V CDR1 and CDR2: SGHNT, YYREEE (reference sequence). V shed 3 bases and J shed 5 bases, with 12 bases lying between them. Using reference TRBV5-4 and TRBJ2-7 for the parts outside the CDR3, the full variable domain is ETGVTQSPTHLIKTRGQQVTLRCSSQSGHNTVSWYQQALGQGPQFIFQYYREEENGRGNFPPRFSGLQFPNYSSELNVNALELDDSALYLCASSSQGINEQYFGPGTRLTVT.

V usage is TRBV5-4 and J usage is TRBJ2-1; no firm D call. The V end was cut by 4 bases, the J end by 0 bases, with 11 bases between. The CDR3 covers 15 residues. The germline V gene has CDR1 SGHNT and CDR2 YYREEE (reference sequence). CDR3 sequence reads: CASSASARSYNEQFF. DNA for the CDR3: TGTGCCAGCAGCGCGTCCGCTCGCTCCTACAATGAGCAGTTCTTC.

Only a few counts were recorded for this clone. The chain uses TRBV30 and TRBJ1-4, with TRBD1 as a possible D gene (5 bases). Germline V gene sequence: CDR1 GTSNPN, CDR2 SVGIG (reference sequence). V was trimmed by 0 bases and J by 10 bases, leaving 12 bases between them. The CDR3 runs to 13 residues. The CDR3 coding sequence is TGTGCCTGGAGTGTCACAGGCGTAGGAAAACTGTTTTTT. Its translation: CAWSVTGVGKLFF.

The V gene is TRBV11-2, the J gene TRBJ1-2; 9 nucleotides align to TRBD1. Germline values: CDR1 SGHAT, CDR2 FQNNGV. This CDR3 comprises 16 residues. V trimming: 2 bases; J trimming: 8 bases; junction bases outside the gene matches: 12. The CDR3 nucleotides are TGTGCCAGCAGCTTATACCGGGACAGGGAAGATGGGGGCTACACCTTC. As protein: CASSLYRDREDGGYTF.

The V gene is TRBV5-1, the J gene TRBJ2-3, with D perhaps TRBD2 (5 bases). The V gene lost 0 bases and the J gene lost 6 bases, with 8 bases spanning the gap. There are 13 residues in the CDR3. The V gene's germline CDR1 is SGHRS and CDR2 YFSETQ. CDR3 in amino acids: CASSLGGRDTQYF. For the CDR3, the DNA is TGCGCCAGCAGCTTGGGCGGGCGGGATACGCAGTATTTT.

The chain recombines TRBV7-9 with TRBJ2-5; D not resolved. The CDR3 is made up of 12 amino acids. V dropped 5 bases and J dropped 5 bases, with 9 bases sitting between them. The V gene's germline CDR1 is SEHNR and CDR2 FQNEAQ (reference sequence). This chain's CDR3 is CASSARWETQYF. The CDR3 nucleotides read TGTGCCAGCAGCGCCAGGTGGGAGACCCAGTACTTC.

The chain recombines TRBV5-1 with TRBJ1-3; D is possibly TRBD1 (5 bases). Germline-derived CDR1 and CDR2 are SGHRS and YFSETQ. This CDR3 contains 14 residues. V lost 3 bases and J 1 base, leaving 8 bases between the germline ends. In DNA form, the CDR3 reads TGCGCCAGCAGCTCCCAGGGATCTGGAAACACCATATATTTT. Its translation is CASSSQGSGNTIYF.

The genes are TRBV30 and TRBJ1-6, with D perhaps matching TRBD1 (5 bases). Trimming pared 4 bases from V and 0 bases from J, leaving 10 bases between. CDR3 length equals 15 residues. The germline CDR1 and CDR2 sequences are GTSNPN and SVGIG (reference sequence). The CDR3 loop is CAWKRTTSYNSPLHF. The CDR3 region has the DNA TGTGCCTGGAAGAGGACAACCTCCTATAATTCACCCCTCCACTTT.

This clone has at least ten counts. The chain couples TRBV6-2 or TRBV6-3 to TRBJ2-3, with 9 nucleotides matching TRBD2. Germline loops: CDR1 MNHEY, CDR2 SVGEGT. This CDR3 has 18 residues. Losses at the gene ends were 4 bases for V and 0 bases for J; bases not matched to a gene: 11. The DNA for the CDR3 is TGTGCCAGCAGTTTTAGCGGGGGCCCCCCCTCTAGCACAGATACGCAGTATTTT. This sequence encodes CASSFSGGPPSSTDTQYF.

The CDR3 is CASRKGSSGGAYEQYF. CDR3 nucleotides: TGTGCCAGCAGAAAAGGGAGTAGCGGGGGGGCATACGAGCAGTACTTC. The chain is built from TRBV2 and TRBJ2-7; 11 nucleotides line up with TRBD2. The CDR3 is 16 residues long. The germline V gene encodes CDR1 SNHLY and CDR2 FYNNEI. The junction had 11 bases not matched to a gene; V was cut back by 6 bases and J by 4 bases.

This clone has only a few counts. This same CDR3 is encoded by further DNA sequences in the sample. The chain couples TRBV3-1 (or the pseudogene TRBV3-2) to TRBJ1-1, with TRBD1 as a possible D gene (5 bases). Trimming pared 2 bases from V and 4 bases from J, leaving 11 bases between. This CDR3 region has 14 residues. Germline V gene data show CDR1 as LGHDT and CDR2 as YNNKEL (reference sequence). The CDR3 is CASSQRGLGTEAFF. The CDR3 region has the DNA TGTGCCAGCAGCCAAAGGGGATTGGGCACTGAAGCTTTCTTT.

The sample holds one count of this clone. The chain carries TRBV7-8 and TRBJ2-7; 7 bases align to TRBD1. Trimming took 5 bases from V and 1 from J; bases not matched to a gene: 5. The germline V gene encodes CDR1 SGHVS and CDR2 FQNEAQ. The CDR3 has 14 amino acids. The CDR3 loop is CASSPRQGSYEQYF. As DNA, the CDR3 is TGTGCCAGCAGCCCGAGACAGGGATCCTACGAGCAGTACTTC.

The chain couples TRBV10-3 to TRBJ1-2, with D possibly matching TRBD1 (5 bases). The germline V gene encodes CDR1 ENHRY and CDR2 SYGVKD. The CDR3 extends over 13 amino acids. The V gene lost 7 bases and the J gene lost 0 bases, with 9 bases spanning the gap. This chain's CDR3 is CAIMEGTNYGYTF. The CDR3 DNA sequence: TGTGCCATCATGGAGGGGACTAACTATGGCTACACCTTC.

V usage is TRBV27 and J usage is TRBJ2-1, with 9 bases identical to TRBD2. The CDR3 contains 15 residues. Germline CDR1 and CDR2: MNHEY and SMNVEV (reference sequence). With V trimmed by 6 bases and J by 4 bases, 7 bases remained unmatched. The CDR3: CASRFGAGGYNEQFF. CDR3 bases: TGTGCCAGCAGGTTTGGAGCGGGAGGTTACAATGAGCAGTTCTTC.